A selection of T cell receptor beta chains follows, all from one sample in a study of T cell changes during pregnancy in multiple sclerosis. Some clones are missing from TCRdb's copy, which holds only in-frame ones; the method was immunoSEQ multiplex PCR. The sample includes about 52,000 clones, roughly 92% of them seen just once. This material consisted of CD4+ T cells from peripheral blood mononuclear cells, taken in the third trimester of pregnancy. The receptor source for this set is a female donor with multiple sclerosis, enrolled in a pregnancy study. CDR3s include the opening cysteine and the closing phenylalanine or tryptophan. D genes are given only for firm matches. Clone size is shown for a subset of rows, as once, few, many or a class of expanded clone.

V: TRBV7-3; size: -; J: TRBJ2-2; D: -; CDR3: CASMRGPTNTGELFF; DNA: TGTGCCAGCATGAGAGGGCCCACCAACACCGGGGAGCTGTTTTTT
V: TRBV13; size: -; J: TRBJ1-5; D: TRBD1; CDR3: CASSRTQGGINQPQHF; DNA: TGTGCCAGCAGCCGTACCCAGGGGGGAATCAATCAGCCCCAGCATTTT
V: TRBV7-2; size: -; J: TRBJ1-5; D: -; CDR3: CASSFGTYQPQHF; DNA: TGTGCCAGCAGCTTCGGGACATATCAGCCCCAGCATTTT
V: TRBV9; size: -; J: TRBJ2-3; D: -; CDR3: CASSVGGGAGTDTQYF; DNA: TGTGCCAGCAGCGTAGGAGGGGGGGCAGGCACAGATACGCAGTATTTT
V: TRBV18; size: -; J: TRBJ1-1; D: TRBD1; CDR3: CASSDRGLGTEAFF; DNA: TGTGCCAGCTCCGACAGGGGGTTGGGGACTGAAGCTTTCTTT
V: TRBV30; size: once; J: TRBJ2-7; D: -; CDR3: CACGGRTGEQYF; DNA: TGTGCCTGTGGAGGGAGGACGGGTGAGCAGTACTTC
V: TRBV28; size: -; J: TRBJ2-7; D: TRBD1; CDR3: CASSLPGQGAFRTYEQYF; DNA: TGTGCCAGCAGTCTCCCGGGACAGGGGGCCTTTCGAACCTACGAGCAGTACTTC
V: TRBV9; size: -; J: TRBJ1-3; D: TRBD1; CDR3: CASSFGQGSVGNTIYF; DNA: TGTGCCAGCAGCTTCGGACAGGGATCCGTTGGAAACACCATATATTTT
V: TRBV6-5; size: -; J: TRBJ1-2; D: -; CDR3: CASSNPQGGDYGYTF; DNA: TGTGCCAGCAGTAACCCACAGGGAGGGGACTATGGCTACACCTTC
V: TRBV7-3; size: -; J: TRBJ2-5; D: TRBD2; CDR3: CASSPMTSGGAETQYF; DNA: TGTGCCAGCAGCCCGATGACTAGCGGGGGTGCGGAGACCCAGTACTTC
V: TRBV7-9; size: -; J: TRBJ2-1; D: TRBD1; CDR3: CASSLTPSRTGLNEQFF; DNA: TGTGCCAGCAGCTTAACCCCCTCGCGGACAGGGCTAAATGAGCAGTTCTTC
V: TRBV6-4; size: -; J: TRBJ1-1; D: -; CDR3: CASSQQVNTEAFF; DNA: TGTGCCAGCAGTCAACAGGTGAACACTGAAGCTTTCTTT
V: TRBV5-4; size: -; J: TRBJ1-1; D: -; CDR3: CASSSQVLGTEAFF; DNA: TGTGCCAGCAGCTCACAGGTCCTCGGCACTGAAGCTTTCTTT
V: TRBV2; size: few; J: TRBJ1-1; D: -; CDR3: CASSVFPGRPEAFF; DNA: TGTGCCAGCAGTGTCTTCCCTGGCAGGCCTGAAGCTTTCTTT
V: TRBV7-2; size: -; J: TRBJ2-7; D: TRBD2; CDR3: CASSIGRGVSYEQYF; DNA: TGTGCCAGCAGCATCGGGCGGGGGGTTTCCTACGAGCAGTACTTC
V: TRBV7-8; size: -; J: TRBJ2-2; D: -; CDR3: CASSLGQITGELFF; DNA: TGTGCCAGCAGCTTAGGGCAGATCACCGGGGAGCTGTTTTTT
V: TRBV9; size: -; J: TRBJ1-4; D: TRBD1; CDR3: CASSVEGQGARLFF; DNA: TGTGCCAGCAGCGTAGAAGGGCAGGGGGCGAGGCTGTTTTTT
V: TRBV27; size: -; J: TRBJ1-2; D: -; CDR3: CASSQGMGYGYTF; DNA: TGTGCCAGCAGTCAGGGGATGGGCTATGGCTACACCTTC
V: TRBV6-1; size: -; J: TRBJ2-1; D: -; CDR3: CASGTSYNEQFF; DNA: TGTGCCAGCGGGACTTCCTACAATGAGCAGTTCTTC
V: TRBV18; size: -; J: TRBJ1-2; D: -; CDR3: CASPEASGGYTF; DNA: TGTGCCAGCCCAGAAGCGTCTGGCGGCTACACCTTC
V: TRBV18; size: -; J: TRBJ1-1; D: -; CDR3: CASSPPQRGAMNTEAFF; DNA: TGTGCCAGCTCACCCCCACAGCGGGGCGCGATGAACACTGAAGCTTTCTTT
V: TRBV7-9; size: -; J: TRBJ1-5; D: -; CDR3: CASSTSKKQGRDQPQHF; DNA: TGTGCCAGCAGCACCTCAAAAAAACAGGGAAGGGATCAGCCCCAGCATTTT
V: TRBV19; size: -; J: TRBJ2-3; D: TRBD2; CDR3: CASSMGGFSGGTDTQYF; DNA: TGTGCCAGTAGTATGGGGGGATTCAGCGGGGGCACAGATACGCAGTATTTT
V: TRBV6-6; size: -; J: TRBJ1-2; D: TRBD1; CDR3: CASSKDRGGTNYGYTF; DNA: TGTGCCAGCAGTAAGGACAGGGGGGGAACTAACTATGGCTACACCTTC
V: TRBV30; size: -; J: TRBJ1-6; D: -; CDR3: CAWSGQGYNSPLHF; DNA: TGTGCCTGGAGTGGCCAGGGTTACAATTCACCCCTCCACTTT
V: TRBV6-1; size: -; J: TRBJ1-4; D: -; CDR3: CASRPSGTYQKLFF; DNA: TGTGCCAGCAGACCCAGCGGGACATATCAAAAACTGTTTTTT
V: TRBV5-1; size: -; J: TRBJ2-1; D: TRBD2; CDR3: CASSQEGRAIKFF; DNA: TGCGCCAGCAGTCAAGAAGGGAGGGCAATTAAGTTCTTC
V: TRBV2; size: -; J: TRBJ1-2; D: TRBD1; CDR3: CASKVRDSYGYTF; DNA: TGTGCCAGCAAAGTTAGGGACAGCTATGGCTACACCTTC
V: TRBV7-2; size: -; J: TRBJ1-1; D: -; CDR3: CASSLESRAGMRAFF; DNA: TGTGCCAGCAGCTTAGAGTCGCGGGCGGGAATGCGAGCTTTCTTT
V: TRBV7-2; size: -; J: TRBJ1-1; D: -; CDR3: CASSLVRNTEAFF; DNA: TGTGCCAGCAGCTTAGTTAGGAACACTGAAGCTTTCTTT
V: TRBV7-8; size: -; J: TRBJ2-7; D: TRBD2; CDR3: CASSVTSGGPSYEQYF; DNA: TGTGCCAGCAGCGTTACTAGCGGGGGCCCCTCCTACGAGCAGTACTTC
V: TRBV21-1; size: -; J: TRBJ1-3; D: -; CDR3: CASSKDRGSGNTIYF; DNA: TGTGCCAGCAGCAAAGATCGGGGATCTGGAAACACCATATATTTT
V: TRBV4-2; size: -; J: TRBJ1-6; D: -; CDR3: CASSFRGNNSPLHF; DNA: TGTGCCAGCAGCTTTAGGGGAAATAATTCGCCCCTCCACTTT
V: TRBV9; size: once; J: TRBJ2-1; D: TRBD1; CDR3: CASTLGDRFHNEQFF; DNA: TGTGCCAGCACTCTGGGGGACAGGTTCCACAATGAGCAGTTCTTC
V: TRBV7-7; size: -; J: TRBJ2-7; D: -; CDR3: CASSLDPTYEQYF; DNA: TGTGCCAGCAGCTTAGACCCTACCTACGAGCAGTACTTC
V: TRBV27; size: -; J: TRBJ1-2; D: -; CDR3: CASSLRGREGYTF; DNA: TGTGCCAGCAGTCTCAGGGGAAGGGAAGGCTACACCTTC
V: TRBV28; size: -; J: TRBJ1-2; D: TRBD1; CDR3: CASTPRDRASYGYTF; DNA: TGTGCCAGCACACCCCGGGACAGGGCGTCCTATGGCTACACCTTC
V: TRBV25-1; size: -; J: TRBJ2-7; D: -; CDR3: CASSGLVYEQYF; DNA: TGTGCCAGCAGTGGTCTAGTCTACGAGCAGTACTTC
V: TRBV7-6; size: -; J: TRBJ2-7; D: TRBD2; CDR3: CASSLGTSGGQYEQYF; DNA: TGTGCCAGCAGCTTAGGGACTAGCGGGGGGCAATACGAGCAGTACTTC
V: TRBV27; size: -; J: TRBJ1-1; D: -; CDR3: CASSLLGGADRAFF; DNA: TGTGCCAGCAGTTTATTGGGAGGTGCGGATCGAGCTTTCTTT
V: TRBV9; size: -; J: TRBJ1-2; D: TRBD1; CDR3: CASSGDPGGGYTF; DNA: TGTGCCAGCAGCGGCGACCCAGGGGGTGGCTACACCTTC
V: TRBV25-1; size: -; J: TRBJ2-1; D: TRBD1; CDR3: CASSETGSTSYNEQFF; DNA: TGTGCCAGCAGCGAGACAGGGTCTACTTCATACAATGAGCAGTTCTTC
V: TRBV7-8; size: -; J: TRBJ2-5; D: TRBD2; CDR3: CASSSGTSGGNRKTQYF; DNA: TGTGCCAGCAGCTCCGGGACTAGCGGGGGGAATAGGAAGACCCAGTACTTC
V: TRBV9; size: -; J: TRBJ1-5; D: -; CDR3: CASSATQGLQPQHF; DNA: TGTGCCAGCAGCGCCACCCAGGGGCTTCAGCCCCAGCATTTT
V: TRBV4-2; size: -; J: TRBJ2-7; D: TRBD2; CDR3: CASSQNRGGTYEQYF; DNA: TGTGCCAGCAGCCAAAACCGGGGAGGGACCTACGAGCAGTACTTC
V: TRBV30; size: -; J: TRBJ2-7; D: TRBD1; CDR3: CAWSATTGVIHEQYF; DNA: TGTGCCTGGAGTGCCACGACAGGGGTAATCCACGAGCAGTACTTC
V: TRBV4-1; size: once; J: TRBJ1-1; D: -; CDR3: CASSQDAARGGPAFF; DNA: TGCGCCAGCAGCCAAGATGCGGCGAGGGGGGGGCCTGCTTTCTTT
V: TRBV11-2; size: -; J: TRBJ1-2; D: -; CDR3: CASSSHLNYGYTF; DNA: TGTGCCAGCAGCTCACACCTTAACTATGGCTACACCTTC
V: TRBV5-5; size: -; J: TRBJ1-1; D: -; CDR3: CASSGIGGGGTEAFF; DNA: TGTGCCAGCAGCGGGATCGGTGGGGGGGGCACTGAAGCTTTCTTT
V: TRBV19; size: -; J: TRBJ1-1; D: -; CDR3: CASSIDSLNTEAFF; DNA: TGTGCCAGTAGTATCGACAGTTTGAACACTGAAGCTTTCTTT
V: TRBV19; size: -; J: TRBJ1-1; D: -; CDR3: CASSMAGNEAFF; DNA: TGTGCCAGTAGTATGGCAGGGAATGAAGCTTTCTTT
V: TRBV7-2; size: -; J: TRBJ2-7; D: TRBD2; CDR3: CASSLVGGGADSYEQYF; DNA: TGTGCCAGCAGCTTAGTTGGCGGGGGGGCGGACTCCTACGAGCAGTACTTC
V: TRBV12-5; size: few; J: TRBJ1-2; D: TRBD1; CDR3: CASGFQGANYGYTF; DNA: TGTGCTAGTGGTTTCCAGGGGGCTAACTATGGCTACACCTTC
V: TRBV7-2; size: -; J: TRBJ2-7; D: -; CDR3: CASSLGRGAYEQYF; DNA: TGTGCCAGCAGCTTAGGACGAGGTGCCTACGAGCAGTACTTC
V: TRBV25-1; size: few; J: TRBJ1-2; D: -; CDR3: CASSEEVKGGDYTF; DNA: TGTGCCAGCAGTGAGGAGGTTAAGGGGGGGGACTACACCTTC
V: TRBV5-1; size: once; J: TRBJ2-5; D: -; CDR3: CASSLGRAETQYF; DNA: TGCGCCAGCAGCTTGGGGAGGGCAGAGACCCAGTACTTC
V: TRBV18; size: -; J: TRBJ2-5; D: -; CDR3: CASSRTLQETQYF; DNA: TGTGCCAGCTCCCGGACACTCCAAGAGACCCAGTACTTC
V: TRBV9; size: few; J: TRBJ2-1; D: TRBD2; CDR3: CASRLGLAGPDEQFF; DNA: TGTGCCAGCAGACTTGGACTAGCGGGGCCCGATGAGCAGTTCTTC